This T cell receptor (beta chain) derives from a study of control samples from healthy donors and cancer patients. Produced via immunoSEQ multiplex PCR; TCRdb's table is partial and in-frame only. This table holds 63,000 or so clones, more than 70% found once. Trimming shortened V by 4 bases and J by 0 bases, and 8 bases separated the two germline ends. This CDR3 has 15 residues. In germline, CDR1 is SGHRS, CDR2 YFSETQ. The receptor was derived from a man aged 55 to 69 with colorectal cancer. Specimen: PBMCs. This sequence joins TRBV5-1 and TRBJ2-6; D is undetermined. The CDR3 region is CASSPGHSGANVLTF. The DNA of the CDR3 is TGCGCCAGCAGCCCTGGGCACTCTGGGGCCAACGTCCTGACTTTC. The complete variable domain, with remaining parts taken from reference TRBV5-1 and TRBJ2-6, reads KAGVTQTPRYLIKTRGQQVTLSCSPISGHRSVSWYQQTPGQGLQFLFEYFSETQRNKGNFPGRFSGRQFSNSRSEMNVSTLELGDSALYLCASSPGHSGANVLTFGAGSRLTVL.